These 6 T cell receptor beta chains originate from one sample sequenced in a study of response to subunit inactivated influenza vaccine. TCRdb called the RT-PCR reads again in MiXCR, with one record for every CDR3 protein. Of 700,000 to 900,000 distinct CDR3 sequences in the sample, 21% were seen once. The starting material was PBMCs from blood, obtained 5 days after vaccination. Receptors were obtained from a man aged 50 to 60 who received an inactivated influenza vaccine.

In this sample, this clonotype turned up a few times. CDR3 bases: TGCGCCAGCAGCATAGCTAGCGGGGGGTTCTACGAGCAGTACTTC. This gives the protein CASSIASGGFYEQYF. The J gene is TRBJ2-7, the V gene TRBV4-3, with TRBD2 identical over 11 bases. Per germline, CDR1 LGHNA and CDR2 YSLEER. The CDR3 sequence is 15 residues long. Losses at the gene ends were 5 bases for V and 3 bases for J; bases not matched to a gene: 6.

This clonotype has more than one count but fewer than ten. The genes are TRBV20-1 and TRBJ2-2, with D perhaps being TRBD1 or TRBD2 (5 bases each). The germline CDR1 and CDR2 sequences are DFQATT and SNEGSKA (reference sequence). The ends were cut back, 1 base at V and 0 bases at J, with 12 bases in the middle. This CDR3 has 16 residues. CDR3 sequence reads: CSARGGVGANTGELFF. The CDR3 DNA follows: TGCAGTGCTAGAGGCGGAGTGGGGGCGAACACCGGGGAGCTGTTTTTT.

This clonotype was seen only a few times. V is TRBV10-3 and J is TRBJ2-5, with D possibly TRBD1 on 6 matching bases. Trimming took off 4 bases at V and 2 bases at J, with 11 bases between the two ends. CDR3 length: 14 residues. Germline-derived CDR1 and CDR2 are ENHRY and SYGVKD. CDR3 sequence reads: CAISAAGDQETQYF. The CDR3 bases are TGTGCCATCAGTGCCGCAGGGGATCAAGAGACCCAGTACTTC.

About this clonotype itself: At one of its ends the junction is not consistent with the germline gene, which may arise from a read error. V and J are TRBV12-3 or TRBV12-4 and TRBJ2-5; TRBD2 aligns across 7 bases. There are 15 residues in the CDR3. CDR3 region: CASNLSGPRQEAQYF. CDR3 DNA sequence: TGTGCCAGCAACCTTAGCGGGCCCCGGCAAGAGGCCCAGTACTTC.

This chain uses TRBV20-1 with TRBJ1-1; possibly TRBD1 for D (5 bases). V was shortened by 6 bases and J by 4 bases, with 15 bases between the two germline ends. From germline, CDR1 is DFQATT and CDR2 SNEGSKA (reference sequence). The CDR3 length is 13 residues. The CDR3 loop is CSATTGAGTEAFF. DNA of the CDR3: TGCAGTGCCACAACTGGGGCAGGCACTGAAGCTTTCTTT.

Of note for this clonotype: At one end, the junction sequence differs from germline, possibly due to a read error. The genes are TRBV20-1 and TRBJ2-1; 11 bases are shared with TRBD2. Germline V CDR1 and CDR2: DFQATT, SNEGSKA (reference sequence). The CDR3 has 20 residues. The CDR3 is CSARVRLLAGERSSYNERFF. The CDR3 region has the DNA TGCAGTGCTAGAGTGCGATTACTAGCGGGAGAAAGAAGCTCCTACAATGAGCGGTTCTTC.